The 30 T cell receptor beta chains given below trace back to one sample, sequenced in a study of T cell clones after liver transplantation. Clones were read by immunoSEQ multiplex PCR, and TCRdb kept only the in-frame ones, dropping some. The table records some 110,000 clones, 75% to 95% of them present only once. The starting material was CD4+ T cells from blood, obtained 12 months after liver transplant. These receptors came from a human patient who received a liver transplant. Some T cells may have come from the graft donor.

The chain carries TRBV7-3 and TRBJ2-2; D is unclear. From germline, CDR1 is SGHTA and CDR2 FQGTGA. The CDR3 consists of 18 residues. Deletions cut 4 bases from V and 5 bases from J, with 23 bases between. Here the CDR3 DNA reads TGTGCCAGCAGCTCGAGATCGGTGCAGGCTGTTACGACCGGGGAGCTGTTTTTT. Its translation is CASSSRSVQAVTTGELFF.

The CDR3 coding sequence is TGCGCCAGCACCCGGACAGGGGCGGAGAACACTGAAGCTTTCTTT. It specifies CASTRTGAENTEAFF. The V gene is TRBV10-2, the J gene TRBJ1-1; 9 nucleotides align to TRBD1. The germline V gene encodes CDR1 WSHSY and CDR2 SAAADI. This CDR3 is built from 15 residues. Trimming took 7 bases from V and 1 from J; bases not matched to a gene: 7.

This clone was observed once. The V gene is TRBV28, the J gene TRBJ1-5; perhaps TRBD1 as D (6 bases). V dropped 3 bases and J dropped 0 bases, with 9 bases sitting between them. The CDR3 spans 15 residues. Germline CDR1 and CDR2: MDHEN and SYDVKM. CDR3 loop: CASSLAGVSNQPQHF. The CDR3 region has the DNA TGTGCCAGCAGTTTGGCAGGGGTTAGCAATCAGCCCCAGCATTTT.

This clone was observed a few times. The chain links TRBV11-3 to TRBJ1-1, with D possibly matching TRBD1 (5 bases). CDR3 length equals 16 residues. Germline CDR1 reads SGHNT; CDR2 reads YENEEA. Deletions cut 5 bases from V and 3 bases from J, with 19 bases between. As DNA, the CDR3 is TGTGCCAGCAGCCCCCCCCGGGGGGTGGGATACACTGAAGCTTTCTTT. It yields the protein CASSPPRGVGYTEAFF.

The rearrangement uses TRBV9 and TRBJ1-5; 7 nucleotides agree with TRBD1. The CDR3 is 15 amino acids. Germline values: CDR1 SGDLS, CDR2 YYNGEE. The junction had 3 bases not matched to a gene; V was cut back by 3 bases and J by 0 bases. The CDR3 protein is CASSAGQTSNQPQHF. CDR3 nucleotide sequence: TGTGCCAGCAGCGCGGGACAGACTAGCAATCAGCCCCAGCATTTT.

The chain employs TRBV2 and TRBJ2-3, with 14 bases identical to TRBD2. Germline assignment: CDR1 SNHLY and CDR2 FYNNEI. After removal of 11 bases from V and 2 bases from J, the junction contained 15 bases not matched to a gene. The CDR3 covers 18 residues. The CDR3 is CAQSGGTSGSLITDTQYF. The CDR3 region has the DNA TGTGCCCAATCCGGCGGGACTAGCGGGAGTTTGATCACAGATACGCAGTATTTT.

The rearrangement uses TRBV19 and TRBJ2-1; no reliable D call. CDR1 and CDR2 from the germline V gene are LNHDA and SQIVND (reference sequence). Trimming cost V 7 bases and J 4 bases, with 14 bases left between them. This CDR3 region has 14 residues. Written as DNA, the CDR3 is TGTGCCAGTACCCCCTCCAACAGATACAATGAGCAGTTCTTC. It is translated as CASTPSNRYNEQFF.

As to this clone: The same CDR3 is also encoded by other DNA sequences in this sample. This chain links TRBV5-1 with TRBJ1-3, with 10 bases aligning to TRBD1. Per the germline V gene, CDR1 is SGHRS and CDR2 is YFSETQ. This CDR3 is built from 16 residues. V trimming: 4 bases; J trimming: 4 bases; junction bases outside the gene matches: 8. The CDR3 spells CASSRTGTGEGNTIYF. The CDR3, as DNA: TGCGCCAGCAGCCGTACCGGGACAGGGGAGGGAAACACCATATATTTT.

DNA of the CDR3: TGTGCCAGCAGCTTGGCGGGAGGGGGCTACAATGAGCAGTTCTTC. This gives the protein CASSLAGGGYNEQFF. V usage is TRBV5-5 and J usage is TRBJ2-1; 8 positions agree with TRBD2. Germline values: CDR1 SGHKS, CDR2 YYEKEE (reference sequence). The CDR3 consists of 15 residues. Germline trimming cut 0 bases from V and 3 bases from J; bases unmatched to any gene: 2.

This sequence joins TRBV6-6 and TRBJ1-1, with D possibly matching TRBD1 (6 bases). The CDR3 loop spans 15 amino acids. From germline, CDR1 is MNHNY and CDR2 SVGAGI (reference sequence). Trimming removed 5 bases from V and 1 base from J, with 14 bases in between. Written as DNA, the CDR3 is TGTGCCAGCAGTGAGTCAGGGGCGGGGAACACTGAAGCTTTCTTT. Translating gives CASSESGAGNTEAFF.

The chain uses TRBV19 and TRBJ2-5; D ambiguous. This CDR3 is built from 11 residues. In germline, CDR1 is LNHDA, CDR2 SQIVND (reference sequence). Trimming removed 5 bases from V and 6 bases from J, with 7 bases in between. For the CDR3, the DNA is TGTGCCAGTAGTGAAAGCCAGACCCAGTACTTC. As protein: CASSESQTQYF.

The rearrangement links TRBV6-5 to TRBJ1-1; D is possibly TRBD1 (6 bases). The germline CDR1 and CDR2 sequences are MNHEY and SVGAGI. The V end lost 3 bases, the J end lost 8 bases, and 13 bases lay between the germline ends. The CDR3 is 13 residues long. The CDR3 protein is CASSYGGDGEAFF. The CDR3 nucleotides are TGTGCCAGCAGTTATGGGGGCGACGGGGAAGCTTTCTTT.

J is TRBJ2-7 and V is TRBV5-1; 11 bases map to TRBD2. The CDR3 spans 17 residues. Germline CDR1 reads SGHRS; CDR2 reads YFSETQ. Trimming at V came to 1 base and at J to 2 bases, leaving 8 bases not matched to a gene. CDR3 region: CASSLTSGRALPYEQYF. The DNA for the CDR3 is TGCGCCAGCAGCTTGACTAGCGGGAGAGCCCTGCCCTACGAGCAGTACTTC.

The V gene is TRBV7-9, the J gene TRBJ1-2; D is ambiguous. V was shortened by 2 bases and J by 0 bases, with 13 bases between the two germline ends. Germline V gene sequence: CDR1 SEHNR, CDR2 FQNEAQ (reference sequence). The length of the CDR3 is 16 residues. The DNA for the CDR3 is TGTGCCAGCAGCTTATTTCGGACGGATACTAACTATGGCTACACCTTC. Its protein is CASSLFRTDTNYGYTF.

The chain uses TRBV5-1 and TRBJ2-5; possible D gene TRBD2, 6 bases. CDR3 size: 13 residues. Trimming removed 5 bases from V and 4 bases from J, with 12 bases in between. From germline, CDR1 is SGHRS and CDR2 YFSETQ. Written as DNA, the CDR3 is TGCGCCAGCAGTTCGACCGGGGGAGAGACCCAGTACTTC. Protein sequence: CASSSTGGETQYF.

This chain connects TRBV10-1 to TRBJ2-1, with a possible D match to TRBD1 (5 bases). The germline V gene encodes CDR1 WNHNN and CDR2 SYGVQD (reference sequence). Trimming took 6 bases from V and 2 from J, leaving 14 bases between them. The CDR3 has 15 residues. CDR3 region: CASSGRGRAYNEQFF. The CDR3 nucleotides are TGCGCCAGCAGCGGTCGCGGCAGGGCCTACAATGAGCAGTTCTTC.

The chain recombines TRBV29-1 with TRBJ2-1, with TRBD1 as a possible D gene (5 bases). The CDR3 sequence is 11 residues long. Germline values: CDR1 SQVTM, CDR2 ANQGSEA. V gave up 2 bases and J gave up 9 bases, with 8 bases separating them. CDR3 in DNA: TGCAGCGTTGAAAGGGGTTCTGAGCAGTTCTTC. This sequence encodes CSVERGSEQFF.

This rearrangement joins TRBV6-6 to TRBJ2-7; TRBD2 aligns across 10 bases. Germline CDR1 and CDR2: MNHNY and SVGAGI (reference sequence). The CDR3 loop spans 16 amino acids. The V segment lost 5 bases and the J segment 2 bases; nucleotides outside the gene matches: 9. CDR3 protein: CASSLYLAGGTYEQYF. Written as DNA, the CDR3 is TGTGCCAGCAGTCTCTATTTAGCGGGAGGTACCTACGAGCAGTACTTC.

The chain combines TRBV7-8 with TRBJ2-7; a possible D gene is TRBD1 (6 bases). Germline V gene lookup returns CDR1 SGHVS and CDR2 FQNEAQ. The CDR3 covers 15 residues. The V end was cut by 3 bases, the J end by 3 bases, with 15 bases between. CDR3 loop: CASSFQTGIDYEQYF. The CDR3 bases are TGTGCCAGCAGCTTTCAGACAGGAATTGACTACGAGCAGTACTTC.

The CDR3 DNA sequence: TGTGCCAGCAGTGCCTCGGCATACGAGCAGTACTTC. Its protein is CASSASAYEQYF. The rearrangement uses TRBV2 and TRBJ2-7; D is ambiguous. Germline V gene sequence: CDR1 SNHLY, CDR2 FYNNEI. The V gene lost 4 bases and the J gene lost 4 bases, with 8 bases spanning the gap. This CDR3 has 12 residues.

This chain joins TRBV28 and TRBJ1-4, with 7 bases lining up with TRBD1. The CDR3 sequence is 15 residues long. CDR1 is MDHEN and CDR2 is SYDVKM in the germline V gene. Unmatched junction bases numbered 3, after V lost 4 bases and J lost 1 base. For the CDR3, the DNA is TGTGCCAGCAGTTCGCACAGGGGAACTAATGAAAAACTGTTTTTT. Translating it yields CASSSHRGTNEKLFF.

For this clone: One end of the junction is discordant with germline, which a read error may explain. V gene TRBV7-7 combines with J gene TRBJ2-2; 9 nucleotides align to TRBD2. Germline lookup yields CDR1 SSHAT and CDR2 FNYEAQ (reference sequence). The CDR3 loop spans 17 amino acids. CDR3 sequence: CASSLGVASGNAGELFF. CDR3 DNA: TGTGCTAGCAGCTTAGGGGTGGCTAGCGGGAACGCCGGGGAGCTGTTTTTT.

The J gene is TRBJ2-7, the V gene TRBV10-3; no definite D call. The CDR3 extends over 15 amino acids. The V end was cut by 0 bases, the J end by 3 bases, with 12 bases between. CDR1 is ENHRY and CDR2 is SYGVKD in the germline V gene. CDR3 in DNA: TGTGCCATCAGTGAGTCAGGCGGAGCCGGCTACGAGCAGTACTTC. Residues: CAISESGGAGYEQYF.

V gene TRBV6-1 combines with J gene TRBJ2-5; D unclear. Between the trimmed V and J ends, which lost 6 bases and 5 bases, there was a span of 4 bases. The CDR3 has 10 residues. Per the germline V gene, CDR1 is MNHNS and CDR2 is SASEGT. Here the CDR3 reads CASREETQYF. CDR3 DNA: TGTGCCAGCAGGGAGGAGACCCAGTACTTC.

This rearrangement joins TRBV15 to TRBJ1-2, with TRBD1 matching 7 bases. Germline CDR1 and CDR2: LNHNV and YYDKDF (reference sequence). The CDR3 length is 13 residues. The trim removed 6 bases at V and 7 bases at J, leaving 8 bases unmatched. The CDR3 loop reads CATREQGVGGYTF. In DNA, the CDR3 is TGTGCCACCAGAGAGCAGGGGGTAGGTGGCTACACCTTC.

The V call is TRBV15, the J call TRBJ1-2; D call uncertain. The CDR3 extends over 14 amino acids. CDR1 and CDR2 from the germline V gene are LNHNV and YYDKDF (reference sequence). Trimming took 3 bases from V and 0 from J, leaving 8 bases between them. The CDR3 coding sequence is TGTGCCACCAGCAGGGCAAGTACTAACTATGGCTACACCTTC. This encodes CATSRASTNYGYTF.

Only one count was recorded for this clone. The DNA of the CDR3 is TGTGCCAGCTCACCACCGGGGACTGGGGCCAACGTCCTGACTTTC. As protein: CASSPPGTGANVLTF. This chain uses TRBV18 with TRBJ2-6; D remains ambiguous. This CDR3 spans 15 amino acids. Germline V gene sequence: CDR1 KGHSH, CDR2 LQKENI. V was clipped by 0 bases and J by 2 bases, with 5 bases between them.

J is TRBJ2-7 and V is TRBV21-1; the table's D call of TRBD1 was not tested on the DNA. TRBV21-1 is a listed pseudogene. The CDR3 extends over 14 amino acids. The CDR3 spells CASSKGDSSYEQYF. The CDR3 DNA sequence: TGTGCCAGCAGCAAAGGGGACAGCTCCTACGAGCAGTACTTC.

This chain links TRBV19 with TRBJ2-7; 10 positions agree with TRBD1. Germline-derived CDR1 and CDR2 are LNHDA and SQIVND (reference sequence). There are 15 residues in the CDR3. Unmatched junction bases numbered 8, after V lost 9 bases and J lost 0 bases. As DNA, the CDR3 is TGTGCCAGCGCGGACAGGGGGACAGTCTCCTACGAGCAGTACTTC. It encodes CASADRGTVSYEQYF.

The chain carries TRBV21-1 and TRBJ2-1; the table assigns TRBD2, which was not confirmed against the DNA. TRBV21-1 is shown as a pseudogene. The CDR3 is made up of 19 amino acids. CDR3 sequence: CASSTEASGTSGTYNEQFF. In DNA form, the CDR3 reads TGTGCCAGCAGCACTGAGGCATCCGGGACTAGCGGGACCTACAATGAGCAGTTCTTC.